The sequence of this TCR beta chain was determined in a study of T cells in Graves' hyperthyroidism and ophthalmopathy. Findings and limits, study-wide: The blood repertoire included most of the expanded thyroid clonotypes above 0.001. In simple terms, a model built on 13 V-J features told ophthalmopathy apart from stable hyperthyroidism.

The CDR3 is 15 amino acids. CDR1 is SQVTM and CDR2 is ANQGSEA in the germline V gene. Criteria for exclusion of patients were uncontrolled infection, other autoimmune disease, pregnancy or lactation. Clinical symptoms, serum thyroxine and TRAb, thyroid ultrasound and orbital computed tomography were used for the diagnoses. There were TCR beta CDR3 regions amplified from RNA transcripts. When the TCR CDR3 underwent first-round RT-PCR, the HTBI primer set was used. TCRdb redid the calling of the multiplex PCR reads with MiXCR, one entry per CDR3 protein. This sample has roughly 510,000 distinct CDR3 sequences, with over 35% found just once. As concerns this clonotype: Its antigen is not known. One junction end disagrees with the germline gene, perhaps due to a read error.

The sequenced sample was peripheral blood or thyroid tissue (not recorded which). The receptor was derived from an adult woman with Graves' disease, either hyperthyroidism or ophthalmopathy (not recorded which). V is TRBV29-1 and J is TRBJ2-7, with a weak D call TRBD1 (6 bases). CDR3 sequence reads: CSVAQPDSLPYGQYF. CDR3 sequence (DNA): TGCAGCGTAGCCCAGCCGGACAGTCTTCCATACGGGCAGTACTTC.